This TCR beta chain was sequenced in a study of blood T cell repertoires in COVID-19. Overall study: COVID-19 samples from acute and convalescent phases originated in the United States, Italy and Spain. From T cells, B-cell-depleted T cells, or PBMCs came the material, which was cDNA or gDNA.

The CDR3 extends over 15 amino acids. Germline CDR1 is ENHRY and CDR2 is SYGVKD. J was trimmed by 6 bases and V by 6 bases; bases with no gene match: 11. In the authors' workflow: Quantification of nucleated cells was approximated via reference gene primer amplification. Generated by immunoSEQ multiplex PCR, the TCRdb table keeps only in-frame clones and is missing some. V and J calls and clone size are as listed in that table; D and trimming were resolved from the DNA. The table records 100,000 to 150,000 clones, 85% of them present only once. Material for sequencing was peripheral blood. The receptor was isolated from an elderly man with active or convalescent COVID-19. V and J are TRBV10-3 and TRBJ1-5, with 7 bases matching TRBD1. Here the CDR3 DNA reads TGTGCCATCAGGGGAGACAGGGATGGAGGTCAGCCCCAGCATTTT. Translating it yields CAIRGDRDGGQPQHF.